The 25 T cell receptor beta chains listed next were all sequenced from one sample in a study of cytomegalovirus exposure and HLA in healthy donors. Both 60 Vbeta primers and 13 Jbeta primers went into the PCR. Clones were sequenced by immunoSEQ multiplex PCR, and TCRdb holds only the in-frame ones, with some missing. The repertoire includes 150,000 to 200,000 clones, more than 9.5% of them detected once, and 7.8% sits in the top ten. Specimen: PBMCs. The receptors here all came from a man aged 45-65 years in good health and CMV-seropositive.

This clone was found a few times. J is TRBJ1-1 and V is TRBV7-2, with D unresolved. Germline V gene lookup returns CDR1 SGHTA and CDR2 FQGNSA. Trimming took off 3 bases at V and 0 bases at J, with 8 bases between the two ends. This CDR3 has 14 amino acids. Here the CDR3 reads CASSLEFMNTEAFF. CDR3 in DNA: TGTGCCAGCAGCTTGGAGTTTATGAACACTGAAGCTTTCTTT.

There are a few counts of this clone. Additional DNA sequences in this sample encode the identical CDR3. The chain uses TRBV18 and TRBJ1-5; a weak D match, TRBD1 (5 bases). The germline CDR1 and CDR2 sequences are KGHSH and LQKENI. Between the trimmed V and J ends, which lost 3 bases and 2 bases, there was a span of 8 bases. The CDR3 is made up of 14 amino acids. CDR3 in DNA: TGTGCCAGCTCACCGGGGGGGGGCAATCAGCCCCAGCATTTT. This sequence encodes CASSPGGGNQPQHF.

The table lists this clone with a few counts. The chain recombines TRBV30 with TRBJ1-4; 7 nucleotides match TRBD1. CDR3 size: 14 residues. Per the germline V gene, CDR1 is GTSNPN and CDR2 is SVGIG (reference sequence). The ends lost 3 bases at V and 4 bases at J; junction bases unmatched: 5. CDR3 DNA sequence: TGTGCCTGGAGCCGGGACAGAATTAATGAAAAACTGTTTTTT. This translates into CAWSRDRINEKLFF.

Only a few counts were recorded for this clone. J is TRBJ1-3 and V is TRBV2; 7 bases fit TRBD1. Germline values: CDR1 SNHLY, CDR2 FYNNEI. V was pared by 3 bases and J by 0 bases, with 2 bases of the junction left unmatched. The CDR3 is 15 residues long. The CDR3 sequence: CASSEGTASGNTIYF. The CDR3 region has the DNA TGTGCCAGCAGTGAGGGGACAGCCTCTGGAAACACCATATATTTT.

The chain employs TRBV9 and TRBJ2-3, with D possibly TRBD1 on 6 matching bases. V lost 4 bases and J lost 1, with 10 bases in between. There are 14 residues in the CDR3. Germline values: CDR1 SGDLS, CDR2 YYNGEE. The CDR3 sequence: CASSPRQGTDTQYF. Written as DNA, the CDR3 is TGTGCCAGCAGCCCTAGACAGGGCACAGATACGCAGTATTTT.

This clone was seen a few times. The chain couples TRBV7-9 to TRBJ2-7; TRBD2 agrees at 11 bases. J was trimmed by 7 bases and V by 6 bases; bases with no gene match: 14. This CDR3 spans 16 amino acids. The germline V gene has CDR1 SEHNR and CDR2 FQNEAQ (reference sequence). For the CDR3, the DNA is TGTGCCAGCAGGATGGCTAGCGGGGGGACCCCCCGGGAGCAGTACTTC. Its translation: CASRMASGGTPREQYF.

As DNA, the CDR3 is TGCAGCGTTTCCCCCAGGGGGCTTGGGCATGAGCAGTTCTTC. Its translation: CSVSPRGLGHEQFF. This sequence joins TRBV29-1 and TRBJ2-1; 8 bases fit TRBD1. Germline values: CDR1 SQVTM, CDR2 ANQGSEA. The ends lost 5 bases at V and 8 bases at J; junction bases unmatched: 11. The CDR3 consists of 14 residues.

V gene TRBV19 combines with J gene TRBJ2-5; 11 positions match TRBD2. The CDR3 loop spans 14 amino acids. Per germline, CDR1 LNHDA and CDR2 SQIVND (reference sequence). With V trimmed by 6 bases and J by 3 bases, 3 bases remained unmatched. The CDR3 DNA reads TGTGCCAGTAGCCCTAGCGGGGGGAAAGAGACCCAGTACTTC. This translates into CASSPSGGKETQYF.

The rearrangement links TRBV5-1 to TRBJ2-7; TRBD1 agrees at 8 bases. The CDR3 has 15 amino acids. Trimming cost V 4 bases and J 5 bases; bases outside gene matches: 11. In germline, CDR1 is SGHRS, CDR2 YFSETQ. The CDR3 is CASSLEAQGAHEQYF. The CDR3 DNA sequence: TGCGCCAGCAGCCTGGAGGCTCAGGGGGCCCACGAGCAGTACTTC.

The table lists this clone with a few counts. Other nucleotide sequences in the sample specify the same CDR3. CDR3 residues: CASSLGGANQPQHF. For the CDR3, the DNA is TGCGCCAGCAGCCTAGGAGGGGCAAATCAGCCCCAGCATTTT. The rearrangement links TRBV5-1 to TRBJ1-5, with a weak D call TRBD1 (5 bases). Deletions cut 4 bases from V and 4 bases from J, with 12 bases between. The CDR3 contains 14 residues. Germline lookup yields CDR1 SGHRS and CDR2 YFSETQ.

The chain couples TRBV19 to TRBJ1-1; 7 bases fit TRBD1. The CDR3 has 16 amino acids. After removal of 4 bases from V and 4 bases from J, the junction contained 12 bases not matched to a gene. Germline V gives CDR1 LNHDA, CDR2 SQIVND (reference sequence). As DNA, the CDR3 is TGTGCCAGTAGTAGGAATCCGACAGGGAGAGGCACTGAAGCTTTCTTT. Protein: CASSRNPTGRGTEAFF.

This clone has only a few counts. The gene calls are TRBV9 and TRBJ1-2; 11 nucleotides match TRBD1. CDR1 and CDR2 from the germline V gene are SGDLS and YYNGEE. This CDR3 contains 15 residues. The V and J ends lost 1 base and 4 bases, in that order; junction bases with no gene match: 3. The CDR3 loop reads CASSVTGQGGYGYTF. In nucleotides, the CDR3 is TGTGCCAGCAGCGTAACGGGACAGGGGGGCTATGGCTACACCTTC. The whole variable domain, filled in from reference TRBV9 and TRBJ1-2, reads DSGVTQTPKHLITATGQRVTLRCSPRSGDLSVYWYQQSLDQGLQFLIQYYNGEERAKGNILERFSAQQFPDLHSELNLSSLELGDSALYFCASSVTGQGGYGYTFGSGTRLTVV.

The CDR3 DNA reads TGTGCCAGCAGCTTCGGGACAAGCTCTGGAAACACCATATATTTT. It codes for CASSFGTSSGNTIYF. V usage is TRBV7-2 and J usage is TRBJ1-3, with D perhaps TRBD1 (6 bases). V lost 3 bases and J lost 0, with 9 bases in between. The germline V gene encodes CDR1 SGHTA and CDR2 FQGNSA. CDR3 length: 15 residues.

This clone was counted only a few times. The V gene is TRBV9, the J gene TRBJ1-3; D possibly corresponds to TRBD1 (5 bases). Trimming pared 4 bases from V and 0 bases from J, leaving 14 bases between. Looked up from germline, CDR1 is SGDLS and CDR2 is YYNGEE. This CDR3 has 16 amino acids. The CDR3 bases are TGTGCCAGCAGCCCCAGGACACGGGCCTCTGGAAACACCATATATTTT. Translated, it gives CASSPRTRASGNTIYF.

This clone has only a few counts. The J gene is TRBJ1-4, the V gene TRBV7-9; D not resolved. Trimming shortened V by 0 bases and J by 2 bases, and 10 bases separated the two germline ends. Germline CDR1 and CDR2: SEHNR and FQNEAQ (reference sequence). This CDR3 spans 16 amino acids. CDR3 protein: CASSLAGSLTNEKLFF. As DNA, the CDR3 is TGTGCCAGCAGCTTAGCAGGGAGTCTGACTAATGAAAAACTGTTTTTT.

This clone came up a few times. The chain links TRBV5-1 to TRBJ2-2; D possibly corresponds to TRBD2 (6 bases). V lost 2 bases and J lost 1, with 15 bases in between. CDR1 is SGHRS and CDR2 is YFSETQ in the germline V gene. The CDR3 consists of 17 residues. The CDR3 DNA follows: TGCGCCAGCAGCTTTAGAGCGGGCAAAGGGAACACCGGGGAGCTGTTTTTT. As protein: CASSFRAGKGNTGELFF.

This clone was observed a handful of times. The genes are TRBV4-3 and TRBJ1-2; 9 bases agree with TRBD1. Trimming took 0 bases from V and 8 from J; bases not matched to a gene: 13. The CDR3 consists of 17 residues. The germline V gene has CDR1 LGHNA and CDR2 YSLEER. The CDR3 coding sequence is TGCGCCAGCAGCCAAGAACCCGGGACAGGGAGGATTGGCGGCTACACCTTC. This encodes CASSQEPGTGRIGGYTF.

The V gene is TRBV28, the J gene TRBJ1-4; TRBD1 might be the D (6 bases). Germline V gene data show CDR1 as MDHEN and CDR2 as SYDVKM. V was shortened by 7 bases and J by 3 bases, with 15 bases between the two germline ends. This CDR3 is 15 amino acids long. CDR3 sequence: CASTKGGGPNEKLFF. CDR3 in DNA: TGTGCCAGCACCAAGGGGGGGGGACCTAATGAAAAACTGTTTTTT.

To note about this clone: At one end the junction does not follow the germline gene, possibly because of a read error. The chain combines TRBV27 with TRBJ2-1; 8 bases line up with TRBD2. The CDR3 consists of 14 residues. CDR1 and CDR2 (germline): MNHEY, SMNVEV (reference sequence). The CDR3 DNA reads TGTGCCAGCAGTTTTAGGCCGGTCCAGAGCGGGGGAATCTTC. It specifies CASSFRPVQSGGIF.

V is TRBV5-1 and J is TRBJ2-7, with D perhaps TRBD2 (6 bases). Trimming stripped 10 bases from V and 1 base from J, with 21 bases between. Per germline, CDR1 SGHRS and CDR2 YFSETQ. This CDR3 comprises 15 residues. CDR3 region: CADFGRDLSSYEQYV. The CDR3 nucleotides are TGCGCCGACTTCGGCAGGGACTTGAGTTCCTACGAGCAGTACGTC.

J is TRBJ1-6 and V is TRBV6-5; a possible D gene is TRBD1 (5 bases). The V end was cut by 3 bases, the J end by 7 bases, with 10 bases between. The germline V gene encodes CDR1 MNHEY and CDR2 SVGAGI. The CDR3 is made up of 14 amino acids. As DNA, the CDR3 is TGTGCCAGCAGTTATTGGGGCACGAATTCACCCCTCCACTTT. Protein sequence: CASSYWGTNSPLHF.

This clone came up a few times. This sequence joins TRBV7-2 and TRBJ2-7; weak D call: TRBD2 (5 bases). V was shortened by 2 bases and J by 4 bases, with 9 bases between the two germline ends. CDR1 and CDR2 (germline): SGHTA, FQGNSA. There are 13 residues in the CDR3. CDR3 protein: CASSLNGIYEQYF. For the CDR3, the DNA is TGTGCCAGCAGCTTAAACGGGATTTACGAGCAGTACTTC.

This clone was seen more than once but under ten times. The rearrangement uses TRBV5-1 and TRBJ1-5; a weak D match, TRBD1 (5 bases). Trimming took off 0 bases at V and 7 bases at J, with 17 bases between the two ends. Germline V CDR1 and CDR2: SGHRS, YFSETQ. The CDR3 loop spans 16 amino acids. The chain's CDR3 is CASSLGGSASGQPQHF. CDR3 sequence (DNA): TGCGCCAGCAGCTTGGGAGGTTCGGCCTCAGGGCAGCCCCAGCATTTT.

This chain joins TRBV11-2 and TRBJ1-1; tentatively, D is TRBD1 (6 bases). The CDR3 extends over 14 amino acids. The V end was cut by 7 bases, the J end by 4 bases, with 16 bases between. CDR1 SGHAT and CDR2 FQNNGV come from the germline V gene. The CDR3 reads CASTREGGITEAFF. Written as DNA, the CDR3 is TGTGCCAGCACCAGAGAGGGGGGGATCACTGAAGCTTTCTTT.

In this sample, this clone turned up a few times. This CDR3 reads CASSDGSGGFTDTQYF. The CDR3 nucleotides are TGCGCCAGCAGTGACGGTAGCGGGGGGTTCACAGATACGCAGTATTTT. The chain links TRBV10-1 to TRBJ2-3, with 10 positions matching TRBD2. Trimming at V came to 3 bases and at J to 2 bases, leaving 5 bases not matched to a gene. Looked up from germline, CDR1 is WNHNN and CDR2 is SYGVQD (reference sequence). The CDR3 is made up of 16 amino acids.